This TCR beta chain was sequenced for a study of cytomegalovirus exposure and HLA in healthy donors. Findings of the study overall: Later analysis indicated greater clonal expansion among HLA-associated TCR beta chains than among equally common other chains.

The CDR3 consists of 16 residues. The germline V and J ends were trimmed by 0 bases and 1 base, with 12 bases remaining between them. Germline CDR1 reads LGHNA; CDR2 reads YNFKEQ. In the PCR, 60 Vbeta and 13 Jbeta primers were used. The table came from immunoSEQ multiplex PCR; TCRdb's copy has only in-frame clones and leaves some out. This sample contains tens of thousands of clones. To note about this clone: Its antigen remains unidentified.

The clonotype originates from a man in his fifties in good health and CMV-seropositive. The chain couples TRBV4-2 to TRBJ1-1, with unresolved D. The sample comprised PBMCs. This CDR3 reads CASSQDTGFQNTEAFF. The CDR3 DNA sequence: TGTGCCAGCAGCCAAGATACGGGGTTTCAGAACACTGAAGCTTTCTTT.